By share, the clone carrying this TCR beta chain ranks as medium-sized. No antigen is known for it. This CDR3 spans 15 amino acids. Germline CDR1 and CDR2: SEHNR and FQNEAQ (reference sequence). V gave up 5 bases and J gave up 0 bases, with 12 bases separating them. The entry originates in a study of PD-1 blockade in mismatch repair-deficient tumors. Study-level information: Patients had about 13 mismatch repair-deficient cancer types and were previously treated and progressing. Study-level results: Rapid post-treatment expansion, then contraction, generally preceding radiologic response, marked tumor-resident clones.

The TCR-sequenced patients were a few responders to pembrolizumab. Data came from immunoSEQ multiplex PCR; TCRdb stores just in-frame clones and leaves some out. The sample records tens of thousands of clones, 65% to 85% being singletons. This clonotype was sampled from an adult with mismatch repair-deficient cancer. This sequence joins TRBV7-9 and TRBJ2-3, with a tentative D call TRBD2 (6 bases). Here the sequenced sample was peripheral blood, taken 12 weeks after starting pembrolizumab. The CDR3 DNA follows: TGTGCCAGCAGCCTAAGCGGGTCTAGCACAGATACGCAGTATTTT. This codes for CASSLSGSSTDTQYF.